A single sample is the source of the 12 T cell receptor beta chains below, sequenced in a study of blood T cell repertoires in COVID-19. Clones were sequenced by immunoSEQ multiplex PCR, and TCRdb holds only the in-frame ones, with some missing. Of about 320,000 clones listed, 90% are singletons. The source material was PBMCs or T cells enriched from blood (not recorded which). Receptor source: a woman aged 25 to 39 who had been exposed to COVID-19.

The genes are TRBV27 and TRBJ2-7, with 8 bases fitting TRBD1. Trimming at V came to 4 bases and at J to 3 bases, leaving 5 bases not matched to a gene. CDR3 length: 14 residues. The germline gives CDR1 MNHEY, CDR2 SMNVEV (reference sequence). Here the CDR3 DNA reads TGTGCCAGCAGTTCTCCGGGACAGGTCTACGAGCAGTACTTC. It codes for CASSSPGQVYEQYF.

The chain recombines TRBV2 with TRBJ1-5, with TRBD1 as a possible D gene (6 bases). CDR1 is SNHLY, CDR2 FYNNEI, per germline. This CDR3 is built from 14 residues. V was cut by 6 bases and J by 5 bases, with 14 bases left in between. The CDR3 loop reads CASRRGRSDQPQHF. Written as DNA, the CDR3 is TGTGCCAGCAGAAGGGGGAGAAGCGATCAGCCCCAGCATTTT. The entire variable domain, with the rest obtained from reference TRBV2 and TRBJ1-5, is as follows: EPEVTQTPSHQVTQMGQEVILRCVPISNHLYFYWYRQILGQKVEFLVSFYNNEISEKSEIFDDQFSVERPDGSNFTLKIRSTKLEDSAMYFCASRRGRSDQPQHFGDGTRLSIL.

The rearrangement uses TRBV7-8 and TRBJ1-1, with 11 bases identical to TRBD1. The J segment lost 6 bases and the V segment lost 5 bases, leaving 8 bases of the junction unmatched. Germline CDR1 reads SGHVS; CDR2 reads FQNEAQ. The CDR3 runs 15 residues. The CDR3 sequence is CASSSGQGARSEAFF. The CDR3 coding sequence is TGTGCCAGCAGCAGCGGACAGGGGGCGAGGTCTGAAGCTTTCTTT.

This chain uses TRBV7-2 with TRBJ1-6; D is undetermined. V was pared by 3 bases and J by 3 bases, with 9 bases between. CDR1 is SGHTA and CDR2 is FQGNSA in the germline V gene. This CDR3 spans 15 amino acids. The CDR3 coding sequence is TGTGCCAGCAGCTTGCGGCAGAGCTATAATTCACCCCTCCACTTT. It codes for CASSLRQSYNSPLHF.

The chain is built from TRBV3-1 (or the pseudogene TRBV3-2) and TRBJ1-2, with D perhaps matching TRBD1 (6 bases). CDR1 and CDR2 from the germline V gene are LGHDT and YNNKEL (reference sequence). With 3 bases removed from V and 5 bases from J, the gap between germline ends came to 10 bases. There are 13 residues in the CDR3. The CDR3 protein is CASSHAGTYGYTF. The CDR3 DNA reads TGTGCCAGCAGCCACGCCGGGACATATGGCTACACCTTC.

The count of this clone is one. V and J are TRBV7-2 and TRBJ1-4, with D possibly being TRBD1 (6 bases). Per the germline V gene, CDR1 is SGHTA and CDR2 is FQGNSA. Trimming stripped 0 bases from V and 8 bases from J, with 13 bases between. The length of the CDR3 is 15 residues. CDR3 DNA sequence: TGTGCCAGCAGCTTAGCATCAGGGGTACGGGAAAAACTGTTTTTT. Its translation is CASSLASGVREKLFF.

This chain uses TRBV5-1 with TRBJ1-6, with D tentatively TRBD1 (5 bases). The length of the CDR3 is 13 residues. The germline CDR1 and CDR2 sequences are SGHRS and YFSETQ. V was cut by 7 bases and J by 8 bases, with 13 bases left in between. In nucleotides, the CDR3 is TGCGCCAGCGGCACAGGAGAAGATTCACCCCTCCACTTT. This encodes CASGTGEDSPLHF.

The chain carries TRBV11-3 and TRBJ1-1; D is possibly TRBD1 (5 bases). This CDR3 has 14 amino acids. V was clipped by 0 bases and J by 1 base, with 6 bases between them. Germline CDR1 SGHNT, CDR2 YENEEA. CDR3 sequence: CASSLEGGNTEAFF. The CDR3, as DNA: TGTGCCAGCAGCTTAGAGGGGGGGAACACTGAAGCTTTCTTT.

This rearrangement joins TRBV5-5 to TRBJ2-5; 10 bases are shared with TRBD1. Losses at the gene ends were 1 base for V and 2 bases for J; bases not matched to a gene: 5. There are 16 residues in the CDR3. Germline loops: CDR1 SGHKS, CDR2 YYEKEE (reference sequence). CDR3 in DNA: TGTGCCAGCAGCTTGCAAGGGACAGGGGCACAAGAGACCCAGTACTTC. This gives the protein CASSLQGTGAQETQYF. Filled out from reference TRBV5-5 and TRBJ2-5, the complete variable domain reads DAGVTQSPTHLIKTRGQQVTLRCSPISGHKSVSWYQQVLGQGPQFIFQYYEKEERGRGNFPDRFSARQFPNYSSELNVNALLLGDSALYLCASSLQGTGAQETQYFGPGTRLLVL.

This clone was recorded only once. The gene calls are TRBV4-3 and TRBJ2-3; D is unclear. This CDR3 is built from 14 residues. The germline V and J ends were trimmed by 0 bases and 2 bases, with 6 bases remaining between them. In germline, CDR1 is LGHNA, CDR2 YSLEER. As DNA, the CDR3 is TGCGCCAGCAGCCAAGACGAGTACACAGATACGCAGTATTTT. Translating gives CASSQDEYTDTQYF.

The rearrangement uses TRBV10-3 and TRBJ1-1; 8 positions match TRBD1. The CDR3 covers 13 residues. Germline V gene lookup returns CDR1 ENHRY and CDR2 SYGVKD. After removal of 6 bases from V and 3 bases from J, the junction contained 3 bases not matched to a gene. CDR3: CAIRTTGDTEAFF. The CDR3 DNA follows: TGTGCCATCAGGACGACAGGGGACACTGAAGCTTTCTTT.

The CDR3 spells CASSLRTGRTDTQYF. CDR3 DNA sequence: TGTGCCAGCAGCTTGCGCACAGGGCGCACAGATACGCAGTATTTT. The V call is TRBV5-8, the J call TRBJ2-3, with TRBD1 as a possible D gene (6 bases). The V end was cut by 1 base, the J end by 1 base, with 10 bases between. CDR1 and CDR2 from the germline V gene are SGHTS and YDEGEE. The CDR3 consists of 15 residues.